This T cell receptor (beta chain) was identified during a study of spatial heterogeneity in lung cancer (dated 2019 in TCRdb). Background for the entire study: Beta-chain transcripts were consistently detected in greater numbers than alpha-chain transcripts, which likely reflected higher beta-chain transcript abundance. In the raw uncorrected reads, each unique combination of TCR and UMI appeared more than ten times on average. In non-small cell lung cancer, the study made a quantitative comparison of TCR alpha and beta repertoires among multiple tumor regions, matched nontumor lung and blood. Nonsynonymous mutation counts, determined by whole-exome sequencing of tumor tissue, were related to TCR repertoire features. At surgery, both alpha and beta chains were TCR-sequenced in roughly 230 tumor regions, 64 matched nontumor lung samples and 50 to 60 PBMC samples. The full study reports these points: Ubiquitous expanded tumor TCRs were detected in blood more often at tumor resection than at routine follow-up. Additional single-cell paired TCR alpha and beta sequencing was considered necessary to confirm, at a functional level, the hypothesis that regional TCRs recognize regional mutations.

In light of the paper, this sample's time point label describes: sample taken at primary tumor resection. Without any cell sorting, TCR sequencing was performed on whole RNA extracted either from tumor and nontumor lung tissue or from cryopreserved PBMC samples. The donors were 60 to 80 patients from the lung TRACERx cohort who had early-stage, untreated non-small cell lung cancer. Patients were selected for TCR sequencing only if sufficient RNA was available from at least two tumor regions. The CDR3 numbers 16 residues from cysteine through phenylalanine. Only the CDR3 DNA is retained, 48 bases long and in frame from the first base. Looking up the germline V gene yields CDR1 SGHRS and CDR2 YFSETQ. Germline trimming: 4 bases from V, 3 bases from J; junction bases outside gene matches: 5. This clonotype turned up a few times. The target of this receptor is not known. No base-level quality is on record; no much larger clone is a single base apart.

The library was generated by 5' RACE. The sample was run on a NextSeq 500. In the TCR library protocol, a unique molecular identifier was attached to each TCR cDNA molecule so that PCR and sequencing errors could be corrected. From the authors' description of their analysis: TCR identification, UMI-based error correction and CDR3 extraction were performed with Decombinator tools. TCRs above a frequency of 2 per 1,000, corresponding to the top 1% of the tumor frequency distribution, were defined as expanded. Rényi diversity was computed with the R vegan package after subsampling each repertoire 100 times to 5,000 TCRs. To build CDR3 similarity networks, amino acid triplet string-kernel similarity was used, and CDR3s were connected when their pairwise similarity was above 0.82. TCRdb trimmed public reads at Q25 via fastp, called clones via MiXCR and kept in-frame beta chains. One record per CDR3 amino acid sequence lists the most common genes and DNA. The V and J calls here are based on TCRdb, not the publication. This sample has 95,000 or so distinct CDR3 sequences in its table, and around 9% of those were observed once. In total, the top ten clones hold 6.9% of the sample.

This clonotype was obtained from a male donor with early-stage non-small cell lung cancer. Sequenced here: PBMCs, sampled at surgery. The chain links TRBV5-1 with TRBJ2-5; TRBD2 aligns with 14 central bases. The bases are TGCGCCAGCAGCCCGGGACTAGCGGGAGTGGAAGAGACCCAGTACTTC. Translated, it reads CASSPGLAGVEETQYF.